This T cell receptor beta chain was recovered during a study of T cell therapy after organ transplantation. The overall study: Up to 6 doses were given at 2-week intervals.

Findings and limits, study-wide: Post-therapy reconstitution appeared to include transferred and endogenous clonotypes. Confounding by concurrent antirejection or antiviral medications was not assessed. Nonresponders had marked pretherapy clonal expansions and little post-therapy change.

CDR1 is SGDLS, CDR2 YYNGEE, per germline. V dropped 0 bases and J dropped 4; count of bases not matched to a gene: 4. There are 15 residues in the CDR3. Produced via immunoSEQ multiplex PCR; TCRdb's table is partial and in-frame only. The sample includes some 2,000 clones, approximately 74% of them seen just once. A remark on this clone: Antigen: not known. This CDR3 is also generated by other DNA sequences in the sample.

As to time point: 20-29 weeks after completion of therapy. The sequence came from a human patient who had received a solid organ transplant and had CMV disease. Some T cells may be supplied by the graft donor. J is TRBJ2-3 and V is TRBV9; 8 bases line up with TRBD2. The sample here was CD8+ T cells from blood, taken after autologous CMV-specific T cell therapy. This chain's CDR3 is CASSVVGRAPDTQYF. The CDR3 bases are TGTGCCAGCAGCGTAGTCGGGAGGGCCCCAGATACGCAGTATTTT.